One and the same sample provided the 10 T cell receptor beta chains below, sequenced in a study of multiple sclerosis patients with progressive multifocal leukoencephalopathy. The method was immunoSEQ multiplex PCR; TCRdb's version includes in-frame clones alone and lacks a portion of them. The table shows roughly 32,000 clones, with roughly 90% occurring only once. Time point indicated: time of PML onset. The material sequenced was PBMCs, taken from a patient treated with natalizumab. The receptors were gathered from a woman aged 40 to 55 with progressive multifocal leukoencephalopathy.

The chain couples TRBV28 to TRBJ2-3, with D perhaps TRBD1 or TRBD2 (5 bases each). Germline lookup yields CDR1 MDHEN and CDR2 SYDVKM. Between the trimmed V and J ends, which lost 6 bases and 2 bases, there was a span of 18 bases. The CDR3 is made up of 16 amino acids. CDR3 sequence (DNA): TGTGCCAGCAGCCCCGGGACGGAGAGATTCACAGATACGCAGTATTTT. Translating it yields CASSPGTERFTDTQYF.

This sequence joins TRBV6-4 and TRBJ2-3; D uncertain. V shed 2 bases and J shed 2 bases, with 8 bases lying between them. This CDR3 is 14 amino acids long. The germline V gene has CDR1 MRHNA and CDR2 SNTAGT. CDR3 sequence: CASSDALTTDTQYF. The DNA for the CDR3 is TGTGCCAGCAGTGACGCACTAACCACAGATACGCAGTATTTT.

The CDR3 coding sequence is TGCGCCAGCAGAACAGGGACAGGCGGGCCGCGGGACGAGCAGTACTTC. Its protein is CASRTGTGGPRDEQYF. The chain has TRBV5-1 and TRBJ2-7; 8 bases map to TRBD1. The V and J ends lost 5 bases and 5 bases, in that order; junction bases with no gene match: 15. The germline CDR1 and CDR2 sequences are SGHRS and YFSETQ. The CDR3 sequence is 16 residues long.

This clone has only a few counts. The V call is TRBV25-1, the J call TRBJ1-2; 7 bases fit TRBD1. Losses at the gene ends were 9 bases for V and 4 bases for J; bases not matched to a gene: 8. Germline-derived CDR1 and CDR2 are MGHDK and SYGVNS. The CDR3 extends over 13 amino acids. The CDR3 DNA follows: TGTGCCAGTTCGAGGGGGCGCGGCTATGGCTACACCTTC. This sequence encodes CASSRGRGYGYTF.

This CDR3 is CASSFSGDTQYF. CDR3 nucleotide sequence: TGTGCCAGCAGCTTTAGTGGCGATACGCAGTATTTT. The chain joins TRBV7-2 to TRBJ2-3; D is uncertain. From germline, CDR1 is SGHTA and CDR2 FQGNSA. V lost 3 bases to trimming and J lost 6 bases, with 7 bases between them. The CDR3 loop spans 12 amino acids.

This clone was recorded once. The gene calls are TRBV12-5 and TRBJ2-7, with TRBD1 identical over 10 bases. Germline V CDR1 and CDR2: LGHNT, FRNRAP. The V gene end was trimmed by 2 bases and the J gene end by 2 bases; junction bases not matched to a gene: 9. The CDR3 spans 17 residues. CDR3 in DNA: TGTGCTAGTGGTTTGACCTCCGGGACAGGGGCTACCTACGAGCAGTACTTC. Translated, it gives CASGLTSGTGATYEQYF.

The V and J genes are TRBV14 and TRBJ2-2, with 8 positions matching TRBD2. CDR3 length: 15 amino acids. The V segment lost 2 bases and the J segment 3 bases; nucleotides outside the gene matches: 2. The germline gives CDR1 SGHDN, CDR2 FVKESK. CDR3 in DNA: TGTGCCAGCAGCCAACGGCGGGAGGACACCGGGGAGCTGTTTTTT. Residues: CASSQRREDTGELFF.

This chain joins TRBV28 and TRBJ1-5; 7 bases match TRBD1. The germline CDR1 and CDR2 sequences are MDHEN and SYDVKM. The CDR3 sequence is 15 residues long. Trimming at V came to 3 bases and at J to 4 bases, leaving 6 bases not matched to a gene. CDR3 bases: TGTGCCAGCAGTTTTGTCGGCAGGGGGAATCAGCCCCAGCATTTT. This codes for CASSFVGRGNQPQHF.

DNA for the CDR3: TGTGCCAGCAGTGGGGACAGGGAAGGGTATGGCTACACCTTC. Amino acids: CASSGDREGYGYTF. The chain carries TRBV2 and TRBJ1-2; the match to TRBD1 covers 9 bases. J gave up 5 bases and V 4 bases, and 5 bases lay outside the gene matches. This CDR3 contains 14 residues. CDR1 SNHLY and CDR2 FYNNEI come from the germline V gene.

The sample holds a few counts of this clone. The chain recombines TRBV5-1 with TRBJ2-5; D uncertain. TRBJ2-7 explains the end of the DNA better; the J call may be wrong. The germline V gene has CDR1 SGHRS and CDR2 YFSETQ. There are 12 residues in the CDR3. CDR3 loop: CASSLKRDEQYF. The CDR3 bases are TGCGCCAGCAGCTTGAAGCGAGACGAGCAGTACTTC.